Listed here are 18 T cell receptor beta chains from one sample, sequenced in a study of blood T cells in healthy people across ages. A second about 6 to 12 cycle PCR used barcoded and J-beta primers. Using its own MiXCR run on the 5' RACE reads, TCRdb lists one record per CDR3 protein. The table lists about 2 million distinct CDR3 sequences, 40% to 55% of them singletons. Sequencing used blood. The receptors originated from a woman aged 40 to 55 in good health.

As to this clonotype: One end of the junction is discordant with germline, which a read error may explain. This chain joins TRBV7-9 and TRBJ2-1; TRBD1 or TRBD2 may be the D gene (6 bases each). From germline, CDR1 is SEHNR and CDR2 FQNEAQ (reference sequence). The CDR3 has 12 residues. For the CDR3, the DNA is TGTGCCAGCAGCCGAGGGGGGAATGGGCAGTTCTTC. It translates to CASSRGGNGQFF.

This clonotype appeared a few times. The CDR3 region has the DNA TGCAGCGTTGGGAGGGGGGCCTACGAGCAGTACTTC. As protein: CSVGRGAYEQYF. The V gene is TRBV29-1, the J gene TRBJ2-7; D may correspond to TRBD1 or TRBD2 (6 bases each). The CDR3 is 12 amino acids. Germline CDR1 is SQVTM and CDR2 is ANQGSEA. V was shortened by 4 bases and J by 2 bases, with 9 bases between the two germline ends.

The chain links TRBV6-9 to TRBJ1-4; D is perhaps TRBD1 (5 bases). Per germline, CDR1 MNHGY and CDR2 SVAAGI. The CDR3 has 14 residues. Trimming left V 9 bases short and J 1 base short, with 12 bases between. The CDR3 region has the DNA TGTGCCAGAAGAACGACAGTAACTAATGAAAAACTGTTTTTT. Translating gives CARRTTVTNEKLFF.

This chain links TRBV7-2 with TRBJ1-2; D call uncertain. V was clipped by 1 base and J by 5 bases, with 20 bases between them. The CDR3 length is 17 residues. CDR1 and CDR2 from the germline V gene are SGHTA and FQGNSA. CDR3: CASSLGGGGLEDYGYTF. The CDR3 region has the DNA TGTGCCAGCAGCTTAGGGGGTGGAGGGTTGGAGGATTATGGCTACACCTTC.

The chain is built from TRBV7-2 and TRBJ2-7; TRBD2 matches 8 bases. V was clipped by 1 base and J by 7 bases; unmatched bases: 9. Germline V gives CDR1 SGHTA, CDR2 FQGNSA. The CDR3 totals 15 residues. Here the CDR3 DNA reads TGTGCCAGCAGCTTAGTAATTAGCGGGGTCCCGGAGCAGTACTTC. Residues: CASSLVISGVPEQYF.

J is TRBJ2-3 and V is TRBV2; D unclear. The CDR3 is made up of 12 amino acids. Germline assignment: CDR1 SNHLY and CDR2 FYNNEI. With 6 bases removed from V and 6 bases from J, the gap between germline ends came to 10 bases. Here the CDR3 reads CASRGFSDTQYF. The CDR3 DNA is TGTGCCAGCAGGGGATTCTCCGATACGCAGTATTTT.

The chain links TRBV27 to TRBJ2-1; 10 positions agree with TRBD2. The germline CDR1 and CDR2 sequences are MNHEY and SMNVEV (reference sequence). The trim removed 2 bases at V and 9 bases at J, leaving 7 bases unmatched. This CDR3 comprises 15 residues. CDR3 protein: CASSLMSGGAVEQFF. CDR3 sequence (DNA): TGTGCCAGCAGTTTAATGAGCGGGGGGGCGGTTGAGCAGTTCTTC.

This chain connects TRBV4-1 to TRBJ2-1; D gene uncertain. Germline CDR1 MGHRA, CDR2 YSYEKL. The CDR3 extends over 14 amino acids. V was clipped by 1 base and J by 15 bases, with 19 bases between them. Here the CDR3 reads CASSQGLVNRQWFF. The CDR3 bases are TGCGCCAGCAGCCAAGGACTCGTGAACCGCCAGTGGTTCTTC.

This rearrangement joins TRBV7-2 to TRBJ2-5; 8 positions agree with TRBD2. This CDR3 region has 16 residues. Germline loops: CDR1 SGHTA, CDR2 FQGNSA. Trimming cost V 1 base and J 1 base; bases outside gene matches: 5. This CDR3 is CASSLVAGGIQETQYF. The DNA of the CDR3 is TGTGCCAGCAGCTTAGTTGCGGGGGGTATCCAAGAGACCCAGTACTTC.

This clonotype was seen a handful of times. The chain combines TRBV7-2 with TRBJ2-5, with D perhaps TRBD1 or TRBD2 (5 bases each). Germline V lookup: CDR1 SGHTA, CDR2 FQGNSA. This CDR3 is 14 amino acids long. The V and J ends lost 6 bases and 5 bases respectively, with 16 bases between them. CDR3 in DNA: TGTGCCAGCAGTCCACCAGGGACGCGGGAGACCCAGTACTTC. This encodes CASSPPGTRETQYF.

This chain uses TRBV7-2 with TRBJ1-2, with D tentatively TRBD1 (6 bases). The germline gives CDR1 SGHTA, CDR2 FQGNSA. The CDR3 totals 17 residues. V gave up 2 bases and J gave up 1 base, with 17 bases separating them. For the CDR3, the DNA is TGTGCCAGCAGCTTATTCCGGGGAATGGACAGTAACTATGGCTACACCTTC. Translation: CASSLFRGMDSNYGYTF. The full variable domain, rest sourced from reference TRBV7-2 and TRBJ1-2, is GAGVSQSPSNKVTEKGKDVELRCDPISGHTALYWYRQSLGQGLEFLIYFQGNSAPDKSGLPSDRFSAERTGGSVSTLTIQRTQQEDSAVYLCASSLFRGMDSNYGYTFGSGTRLTVV.

The CDR3 DNA is TGTGCCAGCAGCCAAGGGGGGCTGGCCAGCACAGATACGCAGTATTTT. It yields the protein CASSQGGLASTDTQYF. The V call is TRBV3-1, the J call TRBJ2-3; the D gene is possibly TRBD1 (6 bases). Deletions cut 1 base from V and 0 bases from J, with 11 bases between. This CDR3 has 16 amino acids. From germline, CDR1 is LGHDT and CDR2 YNNKEL (reference sequence).

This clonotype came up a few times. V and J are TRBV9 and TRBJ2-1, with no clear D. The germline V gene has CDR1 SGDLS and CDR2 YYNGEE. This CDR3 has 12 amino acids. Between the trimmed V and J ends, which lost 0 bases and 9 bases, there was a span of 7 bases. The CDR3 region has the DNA TGTGCCAGCAGCGTAGGCAGTTCTGAGCAGTTCTTC. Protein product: CASSVGSSEQFF.

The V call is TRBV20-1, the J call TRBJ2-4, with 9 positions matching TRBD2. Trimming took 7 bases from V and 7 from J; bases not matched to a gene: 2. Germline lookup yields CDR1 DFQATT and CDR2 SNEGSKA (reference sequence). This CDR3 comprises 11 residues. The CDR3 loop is CSGGRGNIQYF. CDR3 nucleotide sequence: TGCAGTGGCGGGAGGGGGAACATTCAGTACTTC.

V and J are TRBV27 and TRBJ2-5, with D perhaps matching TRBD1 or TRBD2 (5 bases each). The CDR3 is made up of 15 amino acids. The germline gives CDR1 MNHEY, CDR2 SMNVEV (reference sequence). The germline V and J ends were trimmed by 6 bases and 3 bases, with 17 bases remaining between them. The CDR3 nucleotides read TGTGCCAGCAGCCCCCTCGGGACGGGGAAAGAGACCCAGTACTTC. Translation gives CASSPLGTGKETQYF.

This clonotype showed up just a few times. The CDR3 DNA reads TGCGCCAGCAGCTCTCCTCCGAGTGGGGGGCGGGACGGGGGCTCCTACAATGAGCAGTTCTTC. Protein: CASSSPPSGGRDGGSYNEQFF. The chain couples TRBV5-1 to TRBJ2-1; D tentatively reads TRBD1 or TRBD2 (6 bases each). The V and J ends lost 3 bases and 0 bases respectively, with 28 bases between them. CDR1 and CDR2 (germline): SGHRS, YFSETQ. There are 21 residues in the CDR3.

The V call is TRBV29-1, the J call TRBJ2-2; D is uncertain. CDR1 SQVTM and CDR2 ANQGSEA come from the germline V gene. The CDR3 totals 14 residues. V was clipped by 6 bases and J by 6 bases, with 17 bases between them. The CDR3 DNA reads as TGCAGCGTCGCGAGAGATAAGCTTGCCGGGGAGCTGTTTTTT. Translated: CSVARDKLAGELFF.

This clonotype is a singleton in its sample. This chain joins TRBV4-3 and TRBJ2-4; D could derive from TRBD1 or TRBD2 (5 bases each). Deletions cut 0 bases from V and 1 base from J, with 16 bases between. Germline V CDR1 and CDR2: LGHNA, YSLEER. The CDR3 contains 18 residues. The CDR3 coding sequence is TGCGCCAGCAGCCAAGATCCTAGGACTGGGGACGCCAAAAACATTCAGTACTTC. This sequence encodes CASSQDPRTGDAKNIQYF.